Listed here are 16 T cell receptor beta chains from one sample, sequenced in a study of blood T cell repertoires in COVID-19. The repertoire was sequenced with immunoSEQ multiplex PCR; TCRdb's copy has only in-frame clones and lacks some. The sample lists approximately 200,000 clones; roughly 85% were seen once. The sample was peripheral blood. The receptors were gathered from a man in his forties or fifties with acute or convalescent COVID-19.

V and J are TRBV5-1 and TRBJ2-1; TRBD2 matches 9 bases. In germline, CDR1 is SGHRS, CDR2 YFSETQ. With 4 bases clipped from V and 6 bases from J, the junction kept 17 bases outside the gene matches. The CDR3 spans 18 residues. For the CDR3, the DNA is TGCGCCAGCAGCCCCACGGGACTAGCAGAATTGGGTTTCAATGAGCAGTTCTTC. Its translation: CASSPTGLAELGFNEQFF.

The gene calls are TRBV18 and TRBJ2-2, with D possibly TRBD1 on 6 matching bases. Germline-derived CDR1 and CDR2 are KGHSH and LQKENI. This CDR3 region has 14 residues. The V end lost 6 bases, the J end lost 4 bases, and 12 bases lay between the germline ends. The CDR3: CASSPGHITGELFF. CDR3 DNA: TGTGCCAGCTCCCCGGGACACATCACCGGGGAGCTGTTTTTT.

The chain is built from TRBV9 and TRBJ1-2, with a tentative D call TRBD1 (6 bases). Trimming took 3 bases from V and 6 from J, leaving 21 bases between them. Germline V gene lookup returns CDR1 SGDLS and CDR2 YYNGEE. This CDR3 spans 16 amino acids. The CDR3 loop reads CASSAFNQNRADGYTF. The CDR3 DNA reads TGTGCCAGCAGCGCTTTCAACCAAAACAGGGCCGATGGCTACACCTTC.

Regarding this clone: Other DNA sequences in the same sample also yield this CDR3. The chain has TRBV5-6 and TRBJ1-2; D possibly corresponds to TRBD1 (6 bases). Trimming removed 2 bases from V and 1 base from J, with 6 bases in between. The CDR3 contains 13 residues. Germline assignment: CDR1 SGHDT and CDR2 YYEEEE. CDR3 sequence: CASSLQGNYGYTF. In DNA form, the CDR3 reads TGTGCCAGCAGCTTACAGGGTAACTATGGCTACACCTTC.

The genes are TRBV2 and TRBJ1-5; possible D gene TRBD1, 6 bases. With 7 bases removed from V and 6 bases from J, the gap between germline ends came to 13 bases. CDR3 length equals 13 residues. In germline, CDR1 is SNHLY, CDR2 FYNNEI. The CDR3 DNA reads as TGTGCCAGCACCCAGGGAGGGGGTCAGCCCCAGCATTTT. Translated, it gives CASTQGGGQPQHF.

CDR3 residues: CASTEPEPKNIQYF. The CDR3 DNA follows: TGTGCCAGCACAGAACCTGAACCCAAAAACATTCAGTACTTC. V gene TRBV7-2 combines with J gene TRBJ2-4; the D is unclear. CDR1 SGHTA and CDR2 FQGNSA come from the germline V gene. V lost 7 bases to trimming and J lost 2 bases, with 12 bases between them. This CDR3 is 14 amino acids long.

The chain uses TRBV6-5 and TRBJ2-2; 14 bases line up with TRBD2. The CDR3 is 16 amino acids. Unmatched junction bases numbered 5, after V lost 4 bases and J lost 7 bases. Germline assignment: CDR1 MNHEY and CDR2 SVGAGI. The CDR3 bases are TGTGCCAGCAGTTCGACTAGCGGGGGGGATCACGGGGAGCTGTTTTTT. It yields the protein CASSSTSGGDHGELFF.

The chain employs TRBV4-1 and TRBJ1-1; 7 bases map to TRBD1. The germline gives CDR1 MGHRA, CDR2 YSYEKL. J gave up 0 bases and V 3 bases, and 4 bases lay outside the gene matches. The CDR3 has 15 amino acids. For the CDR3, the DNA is TGCGCCAGCAGCCAGGGACAGCGAGTGAACACTGAAGCTTTCTTT. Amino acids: CASSQGQRVNTEAFF.

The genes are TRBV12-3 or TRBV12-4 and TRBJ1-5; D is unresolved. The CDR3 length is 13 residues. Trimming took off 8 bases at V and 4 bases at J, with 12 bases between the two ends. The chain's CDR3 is CASRPGWNQPQHF. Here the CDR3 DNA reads TGTGCCAGCCGCCCGGGATGGAATCAGCCCCAGCATTTT.

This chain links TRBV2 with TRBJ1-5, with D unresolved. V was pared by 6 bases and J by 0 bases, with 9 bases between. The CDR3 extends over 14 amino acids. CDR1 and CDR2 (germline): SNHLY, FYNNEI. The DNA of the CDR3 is TGTGCCAGCAGGGCCCCATATAGCAATCAGCCCCAGCATTTT. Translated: CASRAPYSNQPQHF.

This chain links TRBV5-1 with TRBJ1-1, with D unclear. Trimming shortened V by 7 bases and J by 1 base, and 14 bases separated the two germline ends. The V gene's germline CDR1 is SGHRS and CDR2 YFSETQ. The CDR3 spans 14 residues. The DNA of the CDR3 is TGCGCCAGCCACCGAGGGCCGGGGAACACTGAAGCTTTCTTT. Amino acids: CASHRGPGNTEAFF.

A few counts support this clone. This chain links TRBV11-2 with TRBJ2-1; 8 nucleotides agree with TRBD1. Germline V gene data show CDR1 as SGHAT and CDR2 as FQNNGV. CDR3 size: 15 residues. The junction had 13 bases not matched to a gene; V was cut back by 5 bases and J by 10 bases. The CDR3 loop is CASSPVPGQAQEQFF. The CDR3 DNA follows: TGTGCCAGCAGCCCCGTACCGGGACAGGCTCAAGAGCAGTTCTTC.

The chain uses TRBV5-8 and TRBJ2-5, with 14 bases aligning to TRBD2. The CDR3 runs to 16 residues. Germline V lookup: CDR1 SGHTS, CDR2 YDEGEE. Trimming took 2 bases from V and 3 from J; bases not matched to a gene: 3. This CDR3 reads CASSLGLAGGKETQYF. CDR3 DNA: TGTGCCAGCAGCTTAGGACTAGCGGGGGGTAAAGAGACCCAGTACTTC.

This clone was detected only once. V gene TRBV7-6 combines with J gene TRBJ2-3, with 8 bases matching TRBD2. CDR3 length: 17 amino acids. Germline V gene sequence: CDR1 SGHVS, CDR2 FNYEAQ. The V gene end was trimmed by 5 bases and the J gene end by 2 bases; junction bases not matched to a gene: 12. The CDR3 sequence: CASSLLRERGNTDTQYF. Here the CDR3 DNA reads TGTGCCAGCAGCCTCCTTAGGGAGCGGGGGAACACAGATACGCAGTATTTT.

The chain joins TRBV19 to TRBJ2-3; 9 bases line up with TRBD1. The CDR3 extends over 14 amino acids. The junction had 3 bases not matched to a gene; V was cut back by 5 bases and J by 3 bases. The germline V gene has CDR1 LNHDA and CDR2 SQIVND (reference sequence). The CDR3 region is CASSRQGGTDTQYF. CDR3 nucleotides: TGTGCCAGTAGTCGACAGGGGGGGACAGATACGCAGTATTTT.

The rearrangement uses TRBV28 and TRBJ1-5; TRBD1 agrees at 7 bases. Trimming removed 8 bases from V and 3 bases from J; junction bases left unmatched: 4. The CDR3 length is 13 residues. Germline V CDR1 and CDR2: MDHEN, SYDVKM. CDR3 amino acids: CASQGQFNQPQHF. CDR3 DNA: TGTGCCAGCCAGGGACAGTTCAATCAGCCCCAGCATTTT.